These 2 T cell receptor beta chains were sequenced from one sample in a study of blood T cells in healthy people across ages. PCR was performed a second time for roughly 7 to 12 cycles using a sample-barcoded 5' primer and a J-beta primer mix. TCRdb redid the calling of the 5' RACE reads with MiXCR, one entry per CDR3 protein. This table holds about 1.8 million distinct CDR3 sequences, around half found once. The specimen was blood. These receptors came from a woman in her thirties or forties in good health.

Concerning this clonotype: This may stem from a read error, because a much larger clone lies one nucleotide away. This sequence joins TRBV4-2 and TRBJ1-4; 7 positions agree with TRBD1. V shed 2 bases and J 10 bases; nucleotides not matched to a gene: 4. Germline V gene lookup returns CDR1 LGHNA and CDR2 YNFKEQ. The CDR3 length is 13 residues. The CDR3 DNA reads as TGTGCCAGCAGCCAACCCCACAGGGGAAAACTGTTTTTT. This gives the protein CASSQPHRGKLFF.

CDR3 in amino acids: CASSVGGGEKLFF. In DNA, the CDR3 is TGTGCCAGCAGCGTAGGAGGGGGTGAAAAACTGTTTTTT. The V and J genes are TRBV9 and TRBJ1-4; the D gene is possibly TRBD1 (6 bases). From germline, CDR1 is SGDLS and CDR2 YYNGEE. V dropped 0 bases and J dropped 7 bases, with 7 bases sitting between them. The CDR3 is 13 residues long.